Here is one TCR beta chain with its context. The germline gives CDR1 SNHLY, CDR2 FYNNEI. With 9 bases removed from V and 6 bases from J, the gap between germline ends came to 20 bases. The CDR3 runs to 14 residues. This record belongs to a study of breast tumors, draining lymph nodes, adjacent tissues. TCRdb passed the multiplex PCR reads through MiXCR, listing each CDR3 protein once. The sample has about 14,000 distinct CDR3 sequences, around three fifths seen once. The receptor comes from a female donor with breast cancer. Some clones in this sample may be carry-over from other donors' samples. The sequenced sample consisted of tumor-adjacent breast tissue. The rearrangement joins TRBV2 to TRBJ1-2, with D possibly TRBD1 on 6 matching bases. The CDR3 protein is CASTPMPGADGYTF. CDR3 coding DNA: TGTGCCAGTACCCCTATGCCGGGGGCGGATGGCTACACCTTC.